This T cell receptor (beta chain) was found in a study of OX40 agonist ivuxolimab in advanced cancers. Looking at the study overall: Intravenous ivuxolimab was administered to patients every 2 weeks at 0.01 to 10 mg/kg. Study conclusions and caveats: Compared with CD4+, CD8+ T cells on average had more expanded clones.

Blood was sampled at baseline, cycle 4 day 1, and cycle 7 day 1. Sequencing used immunoSEQ multiplex PCR; TCRdb keeps in-frame clones, though not all of them. The sample holds about 33,000 clones; roughly four fifths are singletons and the top ten take 9.5% to 15%. This clone was counted between two and nine times. Its specificity is not known. This receptor was identified in an adult with an advanced solid tumor such as melanoma, head and neck, liver or kidney cancer. Source: CD4+ or CD8+ T cells sorted from blood, taken in a trial of the OX40 agonist ivuxolimab.

The CDR3 DNA reads TGTGCCAGCAGCGTCCGGACAGGGGCCCATAACTATGGCTACACCTTC. It specifies CASSVRTGAHNYGYTF. This sequence joins TRBV9 and TRBJ1-2; 9 nucleotides match TRBD1. The V and J ends lost 2 bases and 1 base, in that order; junction bases with no gene match: 6. This CDR3 region has 16 residues. Germline values: CDR1 SGDLS, CDR2 YYNGEE.